This TCR beta chain was captured by sequencing in a study of cytomegalovirus exposure and HLA in healthy donors. Primers included in the PCR were 60 Vbeta and 13 Jbeta primers. Profiled with immunoSEQ multiplex PCR; TCRdb holds only in-frame clones, not every one. The sample records approximately 190,000 clones, 84% being singletons. CDR3 length: 17 residues. Germline V gene data show CDR1 as LNHDA and CDR2 as SQIVND (reference sequence). V dropped 5 bases and J dropped 0; count of bases not matched to a gene: 11. The TCR sequence derives from a woman aged 50 to 60 in good health and CMV-seropositive. Material for sequencing was PBMCs. This chain uses TRBV19 with TRBJ1-2, with 8 bases aligning to TRBD1. The chain's CDR3 is CASSFYPGQGANYGYTF. The CDR3 DNA is TGTGCCAGTAGTTTCTACCCCGGACAGGGAGCTAACTATGGCTACACCTTC.